The rows below give T cell receptor beta chains drawn from one sample of a study of cytomegalovirus exposure and HLA in healthy donors. Sequencing was performed with immunoSEQ multiplex PCR; in TCRdb, only in-frame clones are kept and a portion is missing. Seen here are 90,000 to 120,000 clones, 82% observed once, and the top ten hold 2.7%. What was sequenced was PBMCs. The receptors were sampled from a man aged 25-45 years in good health and CMV-seropositive. Both conserved end residues are part of each CDR3. Fields, in order: clone size, D gene, J gene, V gene, CDR3 DNA, CDR3 protein. A D gene is named only where the DNA matches it firmly. The size of a clone is reported for some rows only, either as once, few or many, or as a class for expanded clones.

once | . | TRBJ2-7 | TRBV7-2 | TGTGCCAGCAGCACGTACAGGGCCGGTGAGCAGTACTTC | CASSTYRAGEQYF
few | TRBD2 | TRBJ2-7 | TRBV10-1 | TGCGCCAGCAGTACCGGGACTAGATTTGGCGAGCAGTACTTC | CASSTGTRFGEQYF
. | TRBD1 | TRBJ1-1 | TRBV5-1 | TGCGCCAGCAGCTCGCTGACAGGGGCGAACACTGAAGCTTTCTTT | CASSSLTGANTEAFF
. | TRBD1 | TRBJ2-7 | TRBV5-1 | TGCGCCAGCAGCGTGGACAGGGGGCTGTACGAGCAGTACTTC | CASSVDRGLYEQYF
. | TRBD1 | TRBJ1-2 | TRBV7-9 | TGTGCCAGCAGCTTTCAGGGGGCTAGGGATGGCTACACCTTC | CASSFQGARDGYTF
. | . | TRBJ1-5 | TRBV25-1 | TGTGCCAGCAGTTTATCAAGGAGGTTAGATCAGCCCCAGCATTTT | CASSLSRRLDQPQHF
medium-sized | TRBD1 | TRBJ2-7 | TRBV6-1 | TGTGCCAGCAGTGAACCTCCGGGACAGGGGGGACACGAGCAGTACTTC | CASSEPPGQGGHEQYF
. | . | TRBJ2-3 | TRBV7-9 | TGTGCCAGCAGCTTATCAGGGAGCACAGATACGCAGTATTTT | CASSLSGSTDTQYF
. | TRBD2 | TRBJ2-5 | TRBV11-2 | TGTGCCAGCAGCCCGCATCCAGAGGGGATAGCGGGGGGTAAAGAGACCCAGTACTTC | CASSPHPEGIAGGKETQYF
. | . | TRBJ2-5 | TRBV7-3 | TGTGCCAGCAGCTCCGACATTGGGACCCAGTACTTC | CASSSDIGTQYF
. | TRBD1 | TRBJ1-4 | TRBV11-2 | TGTGCCAGCAGGCAAGAGGGGGCTGCCAATGAAAAACTGTTTTTT | CASRQEGAANEKLFF
. | TRBD1 | TRBJ1-1 | TRBV19 | TGTGCCAGTAGTATAGTCGGACAGGGGGACACTGAAGCTTTCTTT | CASSIVGQGDTEAFF
. | . | TRBJ2-1 | TRBV5-6 | TGTGCCAGCAGCTTGGTCCTCAATGAGCAGTTCTTC | CASSLVLNEQFF
few | TRBD1 | TRBJ1-5 | TRBV4-1 | TGCGCCAGCAGCCAAATGGACAGGGGGAAACTGGCCCAGCCCCAGCATTTT | CASSQMDRGKLAQPQHF
. | . | TRBJ2-7 | TRBV19 | TGTGCCAGTAGTATAGCAGGGGGGCCGGACTACGAGCAGTACTTC | CASSIAGGPDYEQYF
. | . | TRBJ1-6 | TRBV6-1 | TGTGCCAGCAGTGAAGGGACAGCCTTAGCACCCCTCCACTTT | CASSEGTALAPLHF
. | . | TRBJ2-3 | TRBV6-1 | TGTGCCAGCAGTGAAGTAGCCGGACTGAGCGATACGCAGTATTTT | CASSEVAGLSDTQYF
. | . | TRBJ2-7 | TRBV4-2 | TGTGCCAGCAGCCAAGGTCGACTGTCCTACGAGCAGTACTTC | CASSQGRLSYEQYF
. | . | TRBJ1-4 | TRBV6-5 | TGTGCCAGCAGTTACTCGGACAGCTTCCATGAAAAACTGTTTTTT | CASSYSDSFHEKLFF
. | TRBD1 | TRBJ1-1 | TRBV5-1 | TGCGCCAGTGGGACAGGGACCCCCACTGAAGCTTTCTTT | CASGTGTPTEAFF
once | . | TRBJ2-3 | TRBV19 | TGTGCCAGTAGTAATGGGGTGGAGGTCCGCACAGATACGCAGTATTTT | CASSNGVEVRTDTQYF
. | TRBD1 | TRBJ1-2 | TRBV5-4 | TGTGCCAGCAGCTCCGGGGGACAGGGCTGGGGCTACACCTTC | CASSSGGQGWGYTF
. | TRBD2 | TRBJ2-7 | TRBV5-6 | TGTGCCAGCAGCTTGGCCTTGACTAGCGGGGGCTACGAGCAGTACTTC | CASSLALTSGGYEQYF
. | . | TRBJ2-1 | TRBV5-6 | TGTGCCAGCAGCTTGGGTTCAGGGGCGTTCTACAATGAGCAGTTCTTC | CASSLGSGAFYNEQFF
. | . | TRBJ1-4 | TRBV2 | TGTGCCAGCAGCGGATGGACAGACGAGAATGAAAAACTGTTTTTT | CASSGWTDENEKLFF
. | . | TRBJ1-1 | TRBV29-1 | TGCAGCGTTGAATCGTGGAGGAACACTGAAGCTTTCTTT | CSVESWRNTEAFF
. | TRBD2 | TRBJ2-2 | TRBV18 | TGTGCCAGCTCACCCCGTTCTAGCGGGGGGCCTCAAACCGGGGAGCTGTTTTTT | CASSPRSSGGPQTGELFF
. | TRBD1 | TRBJ1-2 | TRBV9 | TGTGCCAGCAGCGCAGACAGGGGTATCTATGGCTACACCTTC | CASSADRGIYGYTF
. | TRBD2 | TRBJ2-2 | TRBV5-4 | TGTGCCAGCTCTAAGGAGGGACTAGAATACGGGGAGCTGTTTTTT | CASSKEGLEYGELFF